This T cell receptor (beta chain) was documented in a study of OX40 agonist ivuxolimab in advanced cancers. Study at large: Head and neck, renal cell, melanoma or hepatocellular carcinoma were the cancers that dose-escalation patients had. Prior checkpoint blockade (anti-PD-1, anti-PD-L1 or anti-CTLA-4) was permitted; approximately 44% had it. Study results and caveats: Clonal expansion was seen in CD4+ and CD8+ blood T cells by week 6 at 0.1 to 3.0 mg/kg. What antigens the expanded peripheral T cells recognized was never established.

Regarding this clone: The antigen remains undetermined.

Data came from immunoSEQ multiplex PCR; TCRdb stores just in-frame clones and leaves some out. In the table there are some 70,000 clones, approximately 90% of which are singletons. This TCR derives from an adult with an advanced solid tumor such as melanoma, head and neck, liver or kidney cancer. The sample here was CD4+ or CD8+ T cells sorted from blood, taken in a trial of the OX40 agonist ivuxolimab.

DNA of the CDR3: TGTGCCAGCGCTCGGAGCGGGGGGGCGGGTGAGCAGTTCTTC. Protein: CASARSGGAGEQFF. The V gene is TRBV25-1, the J gene TRBJ2-1, with 10 positions matching TRBD2. The germline CDR1 and CDR2 sequences are MGHDK and SYGVNS. The trim removed 8 bases at V and 9 bases at J, leaving 10 bases unmatched. The CDR3 has 14 amino acids. Full variable domain (outside the CDR3, taken from reference TRBV25-1 and TRBJ2-1): EADIYQTPRYLVIGTGKKITLECSQTMGHDKMYWYQQDPGMELHLIHYSYGVNSTEKGDLSSESTVSRIRTEHFPLTLESARPSHTSQYLCASARSGGAGEQFFGPGTRLTVL.